This record covers a single TCR beta chain. The data derive from a study of molecular identifiers for immune sequencing clone quantification. V gave up 3 bases and J gave up 2 bases, with 8 bases separating them. The germline gives CDR1 LNHDA, CDR2 SQIVND (reference sequence). The CDR3 has 13 amino acids. MiXCR was run by TCRdb on the PCR reads, yielding one entry per CDR3 protein. This sample carries over 550,000 distinct CDR3 sequences, roughly 27% of them seen once, and the ten largest clones take roughly 0.83%. The source of this sequence is a human donor in good health. Some libraries in this study had Jurkat cell RNA spiked in. Sequenced sample: naive CD8+ T cells from blood, with Jurkat cell RNA spiked in. Subset defined: FACS-sorted CD8+CD4-CCR7+CD45RA+ naive T cells. The J gene is TRBJ2-7, the V gene TRBV19, with D perhaps matching TRBD2 (6 bases). The CDR3 is CASSIGGTYEQYF. CDR3 sequence (DNA): TGTGCCAGTAGTATCGGAGGGACCTACGAGCAGTACTTC.